This TCR beta chain came from a study of siplizumab effects on memory and regulatory T cells. Whole-study findings and limits: Siplizumab, the agent tested, significantly reduced alloreactive sequences traceable to unstimulated CD4+ memory cells. Suppressive function of proliferating Tregs from siplizumab cultures was not confirmed. Poor capture below about 10^-5 frequency left most alloreactive clones unmapped to unstimulated subsets.

Trimming removed 2 bases from V and 3 bases from J, with 5 bases in between. The CDR3 runs to 13 residues. Germline values: CDR1 MNHEY, CDR2 SMNVEV (reference sequence). With respect to this clone: Antigen: not known.

Some clones are missing from TCRdb's copy, which holds only in-frame ones; the method was immunoSEQ multiplex PCR. Counted here are roughly 100,000 clones, over 85% occurring once; the ten biggest clones make up over 5%. The chain joins TRBV27 to TRBJ1-5; D is ambiguous. The specimen sequenced was CD8+ T cells sorted from blood. The clonotype comes from a human donor in good health. CDR3 sequence (DNA): TGTGCCAGCAGTTTAGCTGTCAATCAGCCCCAGCATTTT. Translation gives CASSLAVNQPQHF.